The 24 T cell receptor beta chains listed next were all sequenced from one sample in a study of blood T cell repertoires in COVID-19. TCRdb keeps only in-frame clones here, not all; method: immunoSEQ multiplex PCR. The data contain about 57,000 clones, just over 85% of them seen just once; the ten biggest clones take up approximately 4.3%. Material for sequencing was peripheral blood. These receptors all come from a human donor in a cohort sampled during active COVID-19.

V gene TRBV5-1 combines with J gene TRBJ2-5, with 7 bases fitting TRBD2. The CDR3 totals 14 residues. Germline V gene data show CDR1 as SGHRS and CDR2 as YFSETQ. Unmatched junction bases numbered 9, after V lost 6 bases and J lost 4 bases. The CDR3: CASTTLTGGETQYF. The CDR3 DNA reads TGCGCCAGCACCACGCTAACGGGAGGAGAGACCCAGTACTTC.

The rearrangement links TRBV21-1 to TRBJ2-7; no DNA check was done on the table's D call, TRBD2. TRBV21-1 counts as a pseudogene. CDR3 length equals 18 residues. CDR3: CASSGRGTSGGAKKEQYF. In nucleotides, the CDR3 is TGTGCCAGCAGCGGCCGAGGAACTAGCGGGGGGGCTAAGAAAGAGCAGTACTTC.

The chain recombines TRBV9 with TRBJ2-7; maybe TRBD1 (6 bases). This CDR3 has 14 amino acids. The V gene lost 3 bases and the J gene lost 7 bases, with 17 bases spanning the gap. The germline V gene encodes CDR1 SGDLS and CDR2 YYNGEE. The CDR3 nucleotides are TGTGCCAGCAGCGCAGGGGAATATACCCTTGAGCAGTACTTC. Translation: CASSAGEYTLEQYF.

The chain carries TRBV7-2 and TRBJ2-1; 7 bases are shared with TRBD2. The CDR3 has 15 residues. J gave up 4 bases and V 2 bases, and 5 bases lay outside the gene matches. In germline, CDR1 is SGHTA, CDR2 FQGNSA. CDR3 in DNA: TGTGCCAGCAGCTTACGTGGGGGGGAATACAATGAGCAGTTCTTC. Translation gives CASSLRGGEYNEQFF.

The chain uses TRBV18 and TRBJ2-7; D gene unclear. The V gene's germline CDR1 is KGHSH and CDR2 LQKENI. The CDR3 totals 14 residues. V was pared by 1 base and J by 2 bases, with 9 bases between. The CDR3 reads CASSPRATAYEQYF. In DNA, the CDR3 is TGTGCCAGCTCACCACGGGCTACCGCCTACGAGCAGTACTTC.

J is TRBJ1-2 and V is TRBV19, with unresolved D. V lost 7 bases, J lost 5 bases, and 23 bases lay in between. This CDR3 contains 16 residues. CDR1 and CDR2 from the germline V gene are LNHDA and SQIVND (reference sequence). CDR3 residues: CASKSREVLRGYGYTF. The CDR3 DNA follows: TGTGCCAGTAAAAGTAGGGAGGTTCTTCGGGGATATGGCTACACCTTC. The full variable domain, with the rest looked up from reference TRBV19 and TRBJ1-2, is DGGITQSPKYLFRKEGQNVTLSCEQNLNHDAMYWYRQDPGQGLRLIYYSQIVNDFQKGDIAEGYSVSREKKESFPLTVTSAQKNPTAFYLCASKSREVLRGYGYTFGSGTRLTVV.

CDR3 residues: CASSLQGGGDYGYTF. Written as DNA, the CDR3 is TGTGCCAGCTCACTGCAAGGGGGGGGTGACTATGGCTACACCTTC. The rearrangement joins TRBV18 to TRBJ1-2, with a tentative D call TRBD1 (6 bases). Germline CDR1 and CDR2: KGHSH and LQKENI. The V end was cut by 4 bases, the J end by 3 bases, with 15 bases between. The CDR3 extends over 15 amino acids.

The chain couples TRBV7-2 to TRBJ2-1, with D perhaps TRBD2 (6 bases). CDR3 length: 14 residues. Per germline, CDR1 SGHTA and CDR2 FQGNSA. Trimming removed 1 base from V and 8 bases from J, with 12 bases in between. Here the CDR3 reads CASSLGLVGDEQFF. In DNA form, the CDR3 reads TGTGCCAGCAGCTTAGGACTAGTTGGGGATGAGCAGTTCTTC.

V is TRBV4-1 and J is TRBJ2-2; 7 bases fit TRBD1. This CDR3 contains 15 residues. CDR1 and CDR2 from the germline V gene are MGHRA and YSYEKL. With V trimmed by 1 base and J by 5 bases, 4 bases remained unmatched. The CDR3 is CASSQGQGPTGELFF. The DNA for the CDR3 is TGCGCCAGCAGCCAAGGACAGGGCCCAACCGGGGAGCTGTTTTTT.

The chain joins TRBV11-2 to TRBJ2-1; TRBD2 matches at 7 bases. The CDR3 loop spans 17 amino acids. The germline gives CDR1 SGHAT, CDR2 FQNNGV. V was pared by 5 bases and J by 2 bases, with 12 bases of the junction left unmatched. The CDR3 reads CASSLAPPGLPYNEQFF. The CDR3 DNA is TGTGCCAGCAGCCTAGCGCCCCCGGGACTACCCTACAATGAGCAGTTCTTC.

This clone appeared a few times. The chain uses TRBV7-9 and TRBJ1-2, with unresolved D. Per germline, CDR1 SEHNR and CDR2 FQNEAQ (reference sequence). The CDR3 sequence is 13 residues long. With 6 bases removed from V and 4 bases from J, the gap between germline ends came to 12 bases. Written as DNA, the CDR3 is TGTGCCAGCAGTTCGACCGGACTCTATGGCTACACCTTC. It specifies CASSSTGLYGYTF.

J is TRBJ2-7 and V is TRBV5-1, with TRBD2 identical over 10 bases. The CDR3 totals 16 residues. Germline V gene sequence: CDR1 SGHRS, CDR2 YFSETQ. V shed 3 bases and J 5 bases; nucleotides not matched to a gene: 11. The CDR3 here is CASSSPTSGASHEQYF. CDR3 DNA: TGCGCCAGCAGCTCCCCAACTAGCGGGGCCAGCCACGAGCAGTACTTC. The entire variable domain, with the rest obtained from reference TRBV5-1 and TRBJ2-7, is as follows: KAGVTQTPRYLIKTRGQQVTLSCSPISGHRSVSWYQQTPGQGLQFLFEYFSETQRNKGNFPGRFSGRQFSNSRSEMNVSTLELGDSALYLCASSSPTSGASHEQYFGPGTRLTVT.

J is TRBJ2-2 and V is TRBV19; the match to TRBD2 covers 7 bases. With V trimmed by 11 bases and J by 1 base, 7 bases remained unmatched. Germline values: CDR1 LNHDA, CDR2 SQIVND (reference sequence). The CDR3 is 14 residues long. CDR3 region: CAGSSGLNTGELFF. The DNA of the CDR3 is TGTGCCGGAAGTAGCGGGTTGAACACCGGGGAGCTGTTTTTT.

The chain employs TRBV15 and TRBJ2-2; D is possibly TRBD2 (6 bases). The CDR3 extends over 16 amino acids. Germline-derived CDR1 and CDR2 are LNHNV and YYDKDF (reference sequence). The V and J ends lost 0 bases and 8 bases respectively, with 16 bases between them. The DNA of the CDR3 is TGTGCCACCAGCAGAGACGTAGGACTATCTAGGGGGGAGCTGTTTTTT. Its protein is CATSRDVGLSRGELFF.

The J gene is TRBJ2-3, the V gene TRBV3-1 (or the pseudogene TRBV3-2); unclear D gene. V shed 0 bases and J shed 3 bases, with 7 bases lying between them. The length of the CDR3 is 14 residues. Germline assignment: CDR1 LGHDT and CDR2 YNNKEL (reference sequence). CDR3 nucleotides: TGTGCCAGCAGCCAAGATCTACAGACAGATACGCAGTATTTT. Its protein product is CASSQDLQTDTQYF.

The rearrangement joins TRBV7-9 to TRBJ2-2; D is unresolved. The V gene's germline CDR1 is SEHNR and CDR2 FQNEAQ (reference sequence). V dropped 1 base and J dropped 5 bases, with 5 bases sitting between them. The CDR3 extends over 13 amino acids. CDR3: CASSLEQTGELFF. DNA for the CDR3: TGTGCCAGCAGCTTAGAACAGACCGGGGAGCTGTTTTTT.

This chain connects TRBV5-8 to TRBJ2-2, with TRBD2 matching 11 bases. The germline gives CDR1 SGHTS, CDR2 YDEGEE. The CDR3 runs 17 residues. The V segment lost 0 bases and the J segment 5 bases; nucleotides outside the gene matches: 6. CDR3 region: CASSLERLAGKTGELFF. The CDR3 DNA is TGTGCCAGCAGCTTGGAAAGACTAGCGGGAAAAACCGGGGAGCTGTTTTTT.

The chain links TRBV2 to TRBJ1-5, with unresolved D. Trimming took 6 bases from V and 5 from J, leaving 8 bases between them. The CDR3 extends over 12 amino acids. Looked up from germline, CDR1 is SNHLY and CDR2 is FYNNEI. The CDR3 nucleotides are TGTGCCAGCAGCCCCCTCTATCAGCCCCAGCATTTT. Its translation: CASSPLYQPQHF.

This clone was counted a few times. This chain connects TRBV28 to TRBJ1-5, with D unresolved. Trimming shortened V by 5 bases and J by 5 bases, and 16 bases separated the two germline ends. The CDR3 has 15 residues. Germline CDR1 reads MDHEN; CDR2 reads SYDVKM. The CDR3 region has the DNA TGTGCCAGCAGTCCCTCCCGTCGGTACTATCAGCCCCAGCATTTT. Protein: CASSPSRRYYQPQHF.

This clone was recorded once. The chain links TRBV18 to TRBJ2-3, with D possibly being TRBD2 (5 bases). Germline V lookup: CDR1 KGHSH, CDR2 LQKENI. The CDR3 contains 15 residues. The V gene lost 3 bases and the J gene lost 2 bases, with 12 bases spanning the gap. CDR3 protein: CASSPLGVTTDTQYF. The CDR3 DNA reads as TGTGCCAGCTCACCCCTCGGGGTCACCACAGATACGCAGTATTTT. The variable domain in full, with the rest retrieved from reference TRBV18 and TRBJ2-3, is NAGVMQNPRHLVRRRGQEARLRCSPMKGHSHVYWYRQLPEEGLKFMVYLQKENIIDESGMPKERFSAEFPKEGPSILRIQQVVRGDSAAYFCASSPLGVTTDTQYFGPGTRLTVL.

The rearrangement uses TRBV5-8 and TRBJ1-5, with D tentatively TRBD1 (6 bases). The ends were cut back, 4 bases at V and 4 bases at J, with 18 bases in the middle. Germline V CDR1 and CDR2: SGHTS, YDEGEE. This CDR3 contains 16 residues. CDR3 residues: CASSRDTRTGNQPQHF. CDR3 bases: TGTGCCAGCAGCAGGGACACACGAACGGGAAATCAGCCCCAGCATTTT.

The chain uses TRBV7-9 and TRBJ1-2; 7 nucleotides agree with TRBD1. V lost 8 bases and J lost 1; bases outside the gene matches: 4. The CDR3 totals 13 residues. Germline CDR1 is SEHNR and CDR2 is FQNEAQ (reference sequence). The chain's CDR3 is CASEGGNNYGYTF. The DNA for the CDR3 is TGTGCCAGCGAAGGGGGCAATAACTATGGCTACACCTTC.

This sequence joins TRBV28 and TRBJ2-7; D might be TRBD2 (7 bases). Trimming left V 1 base short and J 6 bases short, with 19 bases between. Germline CDR1 is MDHEN and CDR2 is SYDVKM. The CDR3 extends over 16 amino acids. The CDR3 reads CASSLLGGGPRSEQYF. The CDR3 nucleotides are TGTGCCAGCAGTTTATTAGGGGGAGGGCCGAGGAGCGAGCAGTACTTC.

J is TRBJ2-7 and V is TRBV20-1, with a tentative D call TRBD2 (5 bases). Trimming shortened V by 5 bases and J by 7 bases, and 9 bases separated the two germline ends. CDR1 is DFQATT, CDR2 SNEGSKA, per germline (reference sequence). The CDR3 has 10 amino acids. Here the CDR3 DNA reads TGCAGTGCTCGCAGAGGGGAGCAGTACTTC. Translated: CSARRGEQYF.